One and the same sample provided the 8 T cell receptor beta chains below, sequenced in a study of blood T cells in healthy people across ages. Together with a sample-barcoded 5' primer, a J-beta primer mix was included in a second PCR lasting about 6 to 12 cycles. TCRdb processed the 5' RACE reads anew with MiXCR; each CDR3 protein has one entry. The data contain 650,000 to 1,000,000 distinct CDR3 sequences, about half of them singletons. Sequencing used blood. The receptors stem from an elderly man in good health.

This chain links TRBV28 with TRBJ1-5, with D possibly being TRBD1 (6 bases). Trimming took 6 bases from V and 6 from J, leaving 12 bases between them. The CDR3 spans 13 residues. Germline V CDR1 and CDR2: MDHEN, SYDVKM. CDR3 coding DNA: TGTGCCAGCAGAGTTACAGGGAGTCAGCCCCAGCATTTT. This gives the protein CASRVTGSQPQHF. The variable domain in full, completed from reference TRBV28 and TRBJ1-5, reads DVKVTQSSRYLVKRTGEKVFLECVQDMDHENMFWYRQDPGLGLRLIYFSYDVKMKEKGDIPEGYSVSREKKERFSLILESASTNQTSMYLCASRVTGSQPQHFGDGTRLSIL.

There are many counts of this clonotype. The rearrangement joins TRBV11-1 to TRBJ2-3; 11 nucleotides line up with TRBD2. The V segment lost 6 bases and the J segment 2 bases; nucleotides outside the gene matches: 10. In germline, CDR1 is SGHAT, CDR2 FQDESV (reference sequence). CDR3 size: 17 residues. CDR3 nucleotide sequence: TGTGCCAGCAGGGCCTCGGGACTAGCGGCCTACACAGATACGCAGTATTTT. Translated: CASRASGLAAYTDTQYF.

V is TRBV6-5 and J is TRBJ1-1; D perhaps matches TRBD1 (5 bases). Deletions cut 2 bases from V and 1 base from J, with 11 bases between. CDR1 and CDR2 from the germline V gene are MNHEY and SVGAGI. The CDR3 spans 15 residues. The CDR3 is CASSYAPRGNTEAFF. Written as DNA, the CDR3 is TGTGCCAGCAGTTACGCCCCTAGGGGGAACACTGAAGCTTTCTTT.

V usage is TRBV29-1 and J usage is TRBJ2-7; D ambiguous. Germline V gives CDR1 SQVTM, CDR2 ANQGSEA. The CDR3 spans 12 residues. The ends were cut back, 1 base at V and 6 bases at J, with 10 bases in the middle. The CDR3 region has the DNA TGCAGCGTTGAAGTGTCGGGTAGCGAGCAGTACTTC. Translating it yields CSVEVSGSEQYF.

The chain joins TRBV12-3 or TRBV12-4 to TRBJ2-1; D not resolved. The V end was cut by 5 bases, the J end by 10 bases, with 21 bases between. This CDR3 is built from 15 residues. DNA of the CDR3: TGTGCCAGCAGTCCTCCATCGACTTCCGGAGAGGAGCAGTTCTTC. Its protein product is CASSPPSTSGEEQFF.

The chain is built from TRBV4-1 and TRBJ2-3, with 8 bases matching TRBD1. The CDR3 sequence is 15 residues long. J lost 5 bases, V lost 5 bases, and 9 bases had no gene match. Germline lookup yields CDR1 MGHRA and CDR2 YSYEKL. CDR3 bases: TGCGCCAGCAGCGATGGACAGGGACGGGGAGATACGCAGTATTTT. Amino acids: CASSDGQGRGDTQYF.

With respect to this clonotype: A much larger clone is a single base away; this may be a read error. The chain carries TRBV12-3 or TRBV12-4 and TRBJ2-1, with 7 positions matching TRBD1. The CDR3 has 15 amino acids. This CDR3 reads CACSLGTGAYNEQFF. The CDR3 coding sequence is TGTGCCTGCAGTTTAGGTACAGGGGCCTACAATGAGCAGTTCTTC.

V usage is TRBV1 and J usage is TRBJ2-3; the DNA was not compared with TRBD2, the D call given in the table. TRBV1 is listed as a pseudogene. This CDR3 is 19 amino acids long. In DNA, the CDR3 is TGCACCAGCAGCCAAGCTTTTGGGACTAGCAGTACTAGCACAGATACGCAGTATTTT. This translates into CTSSQAFGTSSTSTDTQYF.